Listed here are 28 T cell receptor beta chains from one sample, sequenced in a study of OX40 agonist ivuxolimab in advanced cancers. Produced via immunoSEQ multiplex PCR; TCRdb's table is partial and in-frame only. This table has about 31,000 clones, roughly 90% appearing once. This material consisted of CD4+ or CD8+ T cells sorted from blood, taken in a trial of the OX40 agonist ivuxolimab. The source is an adult with an advanced solid tumor such as melanoma, head and neck, liver or kidney cancer.

The chain carries TRBV28 and TRBJ2-7; the match to TRBD1 covers 9 bases. V lost 4 bases to trimming and J lost 3 bases; unmatched junction nucleotides: 4. Germline V gene sequence: CDR1 MDHEN, CDR2 SYDVKM. This CDR3 has 14 residues. In DNA, the CDR3 is TGTGCCAGCAGTTCGGGACAGGGACGCTACGAGCAGTACTTC. This gives the protein CASSSGQGRYEQYF.

This clone showed up just a few times. V gene TRBV7-7 combines with J gene TRBJ1-1; 10 bases map to TRBD1. The CDR3 consists of 13 residues. The trim removed 4 bases at V and 5 bases at J, leaving 1 base unmatched. In germline, CDR1 is SSHAT, CDR2 FNYEAQ (reference sequence). The CDR3 region is CASSSGQGTEAFF. The CDR3 nucleotides are TGTGCCAGCAGCTCGGGACAGGGGACTGAAGCTTTCTTT. Drawing the rest from reference TRBV7-7 and TRBJ1-1, the complete variable domain is GAGVSQSPRYKVTKRGQDVTLRCDPISSHATLYWYQQALGQGPEFLTYFNYEAQPDKSGLPSDRFSAERPEGSISTLTIQRTEQRDSAMYRCASSSGQGTEAFFGQGTRLTVV.

This sequence joins TRBV11-2 and TRBJ2-3; TRBD2 aligns across 11 bases. This CDR3 is built from 14 residues. V lost 5 bases and J lost 5; bases outside the gene matches: 3. The germline V gene encodes CDR1 SGHAT and CDR2 FQNNGV. The CDR3 loop reads CASSPGLAGDTQYF. DNA for the CDR3: TGTGCCAGCAGCCCCGGACTAGCGGGAGATACGCAGTATTTT.

V and J are TRBV13 and TRBJ2-3, with 8 bases aligning to TRBD1. Trimming cost V 3 bases and J 2 bases; bases outside gene matches: 1. Germline V gives CDR1 PRHDT, CDR2 FYEKMQ (reference sequence). The CDR3 spans 14 residues. The CDR3 is CASSLTGATDTQYF. The CDR3 nucleotides are TGTGCCAGCAGCTTGACAGGGGCCACAGATACGCAGTATTTT.

This sequence joins TRBV6-1 and TRBJ1-5; unclear D gene. Germline-derived CDR1 and CDR2 are MNHNS and SASEGT. CDR3 length: 14 residues. V was pared by 5 bases and J by 0 bases, with 8 bases between. CDR3 region: CASSLDGSNQPQHF. The CDR3 nucleotides are TGTGCCAGCAGTCTGGACGGTAGCAATCAGCCCCAGCATTTT.

The gene calls are TRBV29-1 and TRBJ2-2; tentatively, D is TRBD2 (6 bases). V was clipped by 4 bases and J by 6 bases, with 12 bases between them. There are 13 residues in the CDR3. Germline CDR1 and CDR2: SQVTM and ANQGSEA. The CDR3 sequence: CSVGGAFPGELFF. DNA of the CDR3: TGCAGCGTTGGCGGGGCCTTTCCCGGGGAGCTGTTTTTT.

J is TRBJ2-7 and V is TRBV5-6; maybe TRBD1 (5 bases). Germline lookup yields CDR1 SGHDT and CDR2 YYEEEE. This CDR3 spans 16 amino acids. The V end was cut by 2 bases, the J end by 1 base, with 16 bases between. CDR3 nucleotide sequence: TGTGCCAGCAGCTTAGGGGCTCACAGCCAGTCCTACGAGCAGTACTTC. Protein: CASSLGAHSQSYEQYF.

This clone turned up a few times. V is TRBV19 and J is TRBJ2-3; no firm D call. The CDR3 length is 15 residues. The germline V gene encodes CDR1 LNHDA and CDR2 SQIVND (reference sequence). The ends were cut back, 1 base at V and 2 bases at J, with 10 bases in the middle. In DNA form, the CDR3 reads TGTGCCAGTAGTATAGGAGCCTTATACACAGATACGCAGTATTTT. Amino acid sequence: CASSIGALYTDTQYF.

This chain uses TRBV7-3 with TRBJ2-5; D is possibly TRBD1 (6 bases). The CDR3 sequence is 15 residues long. V was shortened by 6 bases and J by 1 base, with 15 bases between the two germline ends. Germline V gene sequence: CDR1 SGHTA, CDR2 FQGTGA. The CDR3 loop is CASSQGLGAQETQYF. DNA for the CDR3: TGTGCCAGCAGTCAGGGCCTGGGGGCCCAAGAGACCCAGTACTTC. The whole variable domain, filled in from reference TRBV7-3 and TRBJ2-5, reads GAGVSQTPSNKVTEKGKYVELRCDPISGHTALYWYRQSLGQGPEFLIYFQGTGAADDSGLPNDRFFAVRPEGSVSTLKIQRTERGDSAVYLCASSQGLGAQETQYFGPGTRLLVL.

The genes are TRBV5-6 and TRBJ1-4, with 10 bases that match TRBD1. This CDR3 contains 17 residues. Germline-derived CDR1 and CDR2 are SGHDT and YYEEEE. J was trimmed by 4 bases and V by 4 bases; bases with no gene match: 10. The CDR3 DNA sequence: TGTGCCAGCAGCACCGGGACAGGGGTCCTAGGTAATGAAAAACTGTTTTTT. It yields the protein CASSTGTGVLGNEKLFF.

The rearrangement joins TRBV28 to TRBJ1-1; tentative D call: TRBD1 (5 bases). V gave up 1 base and J gave up 4 bases, with 13 bases separating them. The length of the CDR3 is 15 residues. From germline, CDR1 is MDHEN and CDR2 SYDVKM. This CDR3 reads CASSLSAGGSTEAFF. The CDR3 coding sequence is TGTGCCAGCAGTTTATCCGCCGGGGGAAGCACTGAAGCTTTCTTT.

The J gene is TRBJ2-7, the V gene TRBV10-1, with 8 bases that match TRBD2. The germline gives CDR1 WNHNN, CDR2 SYGVQD (reference sequence). Trimming at V came to 3 bases and at J to 5 bases, leaving 6 bases not matched to a gene. The CDR3 has 14 residues. CDR3 in DNA: TGCGCCAGCAGTGATGCGCGGGAGGTCGACGAGCAGTACTTC. Amino acid sequence: CASSDAREVDEQYF.

The table lists this clone with a few counts. V and J are TRBV20-1 and TRBJ2-1; D might be TRBD2 (5 bases). The CDR3 spans 10 residues. Germline loops: CDR1 DFQATT, CDR2 SNEGSKA (reference sequence). This CDR3 reads CGLGGGEQFF. The DNA of the CDR3 is TGCGGACTGGGTGGAGGCGAGCAGTTCTTC.

Here the CDR3 DNA reads TGTGCCAGCAGCTGGACAGGGAAAATCATATATTTT. Translated: CASSWTGKIIYF. This rearrangement joins TRBV11-2 to TRBJ1-3, with 8 bases fitting TRBD1. Trimming cost V 4 bases and J 12 bases; bases outside gene matches: 5. The CDR3 has 12 residues. Per germline, CDR1 SGHAT and CDR2 FQNNGV.

The chain couples TRBV6-6 to TRBJ1-2, with TRBD1 as a possible D gene (6 bases). CDR3 size: 15 residues. V lost 7 bases to trimming and J lost 0 bases, with 15 bases between them. The germline V gene encodes CDR1 MNHNY and CDR2 SVGAGI (reference sequence). The CDR3 reads CASISDSAANYGYTF. CDR3 in DNA: TGTGCCAGCATCTCGGACAGCGCAGCTAACTATGGCTACACCTTC.

There are a few counts of this clone. The rearrangement joins TRBV28 to TRBJ2-7; a possible D gene is TRBD2 (5 bases). This CDR3 is built from 15 residues. V lost 3 bases and J lost 2, with 14 bases in between. Germline V gene sequence: CDR1 MDHEN, CDR2 SYDVKM. The CDR3 nucleotides are TGTGCCAGCAGTTTTGATCTTCTCGGGGCCTACGAGCAGTACTTC. It encodes CASSFDLLGAYEQYF.

V and J are TRBV19 and TRBJ1-5; D gene unclear. Germline lookup yields CDR1 LNHDA and CDR2 SQIVND (reference sequence). This CDR3 comprises 17 residues. Trimming left V 3 bases short and J 1 base short, with 16 bases between. CDR3 DNA: TGTGCCAGTAGTATTGGGAAATCCTTGGGGAGCAATCAGCCCCAGCATTTT. Protein product: CASSIGKSLGSNQPQHF.

This clone is a singleton in its sample. The chain links TRBV11-3 to TRBJ2-2, with D perhaps matching TRBD1 (5 bases). Germline V gene lookup returns CDR1 SGHNT and CDR2 YENEEA. CDR3 size: 18 residues. Trimming cost V 5 bases and J 2 bases, with 21 bases left between them. The CDR3 region is CASSPGDEARDNTGELFF. CDR3 coding DNA: TGTGCCAGCAGCCCCGGAGATGAGGCCAGGGATAACACCGGGGAGCTGTTTTTT.

The V call is TRBV11-2, the J call TRBJ2-7; D ambiguous. The CDR3 runs 14 residues. Germline V lookup: CDR1 SGHAT, CDR2 FQNNGV. Deletions cut 4 bases from V and 7 bases from J, with 17 bases between. In DNA, the CDR3 is TGTGCCAGCAGCTCGTGGGCCATGGATACAGAGCAGTACTTC. This sequence encodes CASSSWAMDTEQYF. The full variable domain, completed using reference TRBV11-2 and TRBJ2-7, is EAGVAQSPRYKIIEKRQSVAFWCNPISGHATLYWYQQILGQGPKLLIQFQNNGVVDDSQLPKDRFSAERLKGVDSTLKIQPAKLEDSAVYLCASSSWAMDTEQYFGPGTRLTVT.

The V call is TRBV4-3, the J call TRBJ2-2; D possibly corresponds to TRBD2 (5 bases). V was trimmed by 9 bases and J by 4 bases, leaving 12 bases between them. CDR1 is LGHNA and CDR2 is YSLEER in the germline V gene. The CDR3 has 13 amino acids. The CDR3 coding sequence is TGCGCCAGTGAGGGTCAAGCCACCGGGGAGCTGTTTTTT. Translating gives CASEGQATGELFF.

This clone counts as medium-sized. The rearrangement links TRBV27 to TRBJ1-2; D is possibly TRBD1 (5 bases). Looked up from germline, CDR1 is MNHEY and CDR2 is SMNVEV (reference sequence). The CDR3 has 14 residues. Trimming took 7 bases from V and 7 from J, leaving 19 bases between them. CDR3 region: CASTRLGVARGYTF. CDR3 coding DNA: TGTGCCAGCACCAGGTTGGGGGTGGCGCGTGGCTACACCTTC.

V usage is TRBV7-3 and J usage is TRBJ2-1; 14 bases are shared with TRBD2. This CDR3 region has 14 residues. The germline gives CDR1 SGHTA, CDR2 FQGTGA. V was pared by 3 bases and J by 10 bases, with 2 bases of the junction left unmatched. CDR3 amino acids: CASSLGLAGDEQFF. CDR3 bases: TGTGCCAGCAGCTTGGGACTAGCGGGAGACGAGCAGTTCTTC.

The CDR3 reads CATRLPSEEKLFF. CDR3 sequence (DNA): TGTGCCACCCGTCTACCCTCGGAAGAAAAACTGTTTTTT. The V and J genes are TRBV18 and TRBJ1-4, with D uncertain. With 10 bases removed from V and 8 bases from J, the gap between germline ends came to 17 bases. Germline assignment: CDR1 KGHSH and CDR2 LQKENI. CDR3 length: 13 residues.

V usage is TRBV9 and J usage is TRBJ2-2; D is uncertain. The CDR3 has 12 residues. Germline V gene data show CDR1 as SGDLS and CDR2 as YYNGEE. The V and J ends lost 6 bases and 0 bases respectively, with 3 bases between them. CDR3 loop: CASTPNTGELFF. For the CDR3, the DNA is TGTGCCAGCACGCCGAACACCGGGGAGCTGTTTTTT.

This rearrangement joins TRBV27 to TRBJ2-3; D is unclear. The V end was cut by 1 base, the J end by 2 bases, with 7 bases between. This CDR3 region has 14 residues. The germline V gene encodes CDR1 MNHEY and CDR2 SMNVEV (reference sequence). The CDR3 loop reads CASSLFSATDTQYF. The CDR3 DNA reads as TGTGCCAGCAGTTTATTTTCGGCCACAGATACGCAGTATTTT.

The chain recombines TRBV6-1 with TRBJ2-7; possibly TRBD2 for D (5 bases). V dropped 7 bases and J dropped 2 bases, with 15 bases sitting between them. Germline values: CDR1 MNHNS, CDR2 SASEGT. The CDR3 sequence is 14 residues long. The DNA of the CDR3 is TGTGCCAGCACCTCGGACTCCCTCGCCTACGAGCAGTACTTC. Translation: CASTSDSLAYEQYF.

This rearrangement joins TRBV6-4 to TRBJ1-1, with a tentative D call TRBD1 (6 bases). Looked up from germline, CDR1 is MRHNA and CDR2 is SNTAGT. V dropped 4 bases and J dropped 7 bases, with 10 bases sitting between them. The CDR3 runs to 12 residues. DNA for the CDR3: TGTGCCAGCAGTGCCGGGGGCGGTGAAGCTTTCTTT. The encoded protein is CASSAGGGEAFF.

This chain uses TRBV4-2 with TRBJ1-2; TRBD1 matches 9 bases. This CDR3 has 16 residues. V was pared by 0 bases and J by 8 bases, with 10 bases of the junction left unmatched. CDR1 and CDR2 (germline): LGHNA, YNFKEQ. DNA for the CDR3: TGTGCCAGCAGCCAAGAATGGGGACAGGGAATAGAGGGCTACACCTTC. This gives the protein CASSQEWGQGIEGYTF.